This entry lists 10 T cell receptor beta chains sequenced from one sample in a study of cytomegalovirus exposure and HLA in healthy donors. This PCR relied on a set of 60 Vbeta primers and 13 Jbeta primers. TCRdb's copy holds only in-frame clones and misses some; the assay was immunoSEQ multiplex PCR. The sample lists roughly 98,000 clones, more than 70% occurring once. Specimen: PBMCs. The receptors shown here come from a man between 18 and 35 years old in good health and CMV-seropositive.

V usage is TRBV29-1 and J usage is TRBJ1-1; weak D call: TRBD1 (6 bases). The germline V gene encodes CDR1 SQVTM and CDR2 ANQGSEA. The germline V and J ends were trimmed by 7 bases and 5 bases, with 11 bases remaining between them. The CDR3 totals 11 residues. CDR3 bases: TGCAGCGGAAAACAGGGAACTGAAGCTTTCTTT. This translates into CSGKQGTEAFF.

The chain links TRBV6-5 to TRBJ2-3, with 7 positions matching TRBD1. The CDR3 length is 14 residues. Germline values: CDR1 MNHEY, CDR2 SVGAGI. The junction had 5 bases not matched to a gene; V was cut back by 4 bases and J by 4 bases. The CDR3 sequence: CASSLTGFSDTQYF. The CDR3 DNA is TGTGCCAGCAGTTTGACAGGGTTTTCAGATACGCAGTATTTT.

This chain's CDR3 is CASSPLRGMGTQKGYNEQFF. Written as DNA, the CDR3 is TGTGCCAGCTCACCACTGCGGGGAATGGGGACCCAGAAGGGTTACAATGAGCAGTTCTTC. J is TRBJ2-1 and V is TRBV18; D is possibly TRBD2 (6 bases). Germline CDR1 is KGHSH and CDR2 is LQKENI. The CDR3 contains 20 residues. V lost 1 base, J lost 4 bases, and 26 bases lay in between.

The chain employs TRBV25-1 and TRBJ2-1; TRBD2 agrees at 10 bases. The CDR3 is 15 amino acids. Per the germline V gene, CDR1 is MGHDK and CDR2 is SYGVNS. V lost 6 bases and J lost 6; bases outside the gene matches: 8. The CDR3 DNA reads as TGTGCCAGCAGGGGTAGCGGGGGGCTCATCAATGAGCAGTTCTTC. It yields the protein CASRGSGGLINEQFF. The entire variable domain, with the rest obtained from reference TRBV25-1 and TRBJ2-1, is as follows: EADIYQTPRYLVIGTGKKITLECSQTMGHDKMYWYQQDPGMELHLIHYSYGVNSTEKGDLSSESTVSRIRTEHFPLTLESARPSHTSQYLCASRGSGGLINEQFFGPGTRLTVL.

The chain joins TRBV5-1 to TRBJ1-1; tentative D call: TRBD1 (6 bases). V was shortened by 4 bases and J by 0 bases, with 16 bases between the two germline ends. Germline CDR1 and CDR2: SGHRS and YFSETQ. The CDR3 is 16 amino acids. The CDR3 DNA sequence: TGCGCCAGCAGCCCTGGAGGACAGAGATTGAACACTGAAGCTTTCTTT. This gives the protein CASSPGGQRLNTEAFF.

In its sample, this clone was seen once. The gene calls are TRBV7-9 and TRBJ2-5; weak D call: TRBD2 (7 bases). V gave up 5 bases and J gave up 1 base, with 17 bases separating them. The CDR3 has 16 amino acids. Per the germline V gene, CDR1 is SEHNR and CDR2 is FQNEAQ (reference sequence). CDR3 protein: CASSASEGGLQETQYF. The CDR3 coding sequence is TGTGCCAGCAGCGCCTCCGAGGGGGGGCTCCAAGAGACCCAGTACTTC.

A single count supports this clone. This rearrangement joins TRBV18 to TRBJ1-5; TRBD1 is a possible D gene (5 bases). The CDR3 loop spans 15 amino acids. Germline V lookup: CDR1 KGHSH, CDR2 LQKENI. The ends were cut back, 4 bases at V and 7 bases at J, with 17 bases in the middle. The CDR3: CASSRSGTRRQPQHF. The CDR3 DNA reads TGTGCCAGCTCACGGTCGGGGACTCGACGGCAGCCCCAGCATTTT.

The CDR3 nucleotides are TGTGCCAGCAGCCCCCTGGGGGGACAGATGAACACTGAAGCTTTCTTT. Protein product: CASSPLGGQMNTEAFF. The rearrangement joins TRBV9 to TRBJ1-1; TRBD1 matches at 7 bases. The CDR3 consists of 16 residues. CDR1 and CDR2 (germline): SGDLS, YYNGEE. V shed 4 bases, J shed 0 bases, and the junction held 9 bases outside the gene matches.

In this sample, this clone turned up a few times. Given a far larger clone just one base away, this is likely a sequencing read error. This CDR3 is also generated by other DNA sequences in the sample. The V gene is TRBV4-1, the J gene TRBJ2-5; tentatively, D is TRBD2 (6 bases). The CDR3 runs to 17 residues. Trimming shortened V by 3 bases and J by 5 bases, and 22 bases separated the two germline ends. Per the germline V gene, CDR1 is MGHRA and CDR2 is YSYEKL. For the CDR3, the DNA is TGCGCCAGCAGCCAGGATCCATTGGGGGGAGATCATGAGACCCAGTACTTC. As protein: CASSQDPLGGDHETQYF.

V and J are TRBV5-4 and TRBJ2-5; 8 nucleotides align to TRBD2. This CDR3 has 15 amino acids. In germline, CDR1 is SGHNT, CDR2 YYREEE (reference sequence). V shed 2 bases, J shed 4 bases, and the junction held 7 bases outside the gene matches. The CDR3 DNA is TGTGCCAGCAGCTTCCACGGGGGGGCCGGAGAGACCCAGTACTTC. Its translation is CASSFHGGAGETQYF. The variable domain in full, with the rest retrieved from reference TRBV5-4 and TRBJ2-5, is ETGVTQSPTHLIKTRGQQVTLRCSSQSGHNTVSWYQQALGQGPQFIFQYYREEENGRGNFPPRFSGLQFPNYSSELNVNALELDDSALYLCASSFHGGAGETQYFGPGTRLLVL.